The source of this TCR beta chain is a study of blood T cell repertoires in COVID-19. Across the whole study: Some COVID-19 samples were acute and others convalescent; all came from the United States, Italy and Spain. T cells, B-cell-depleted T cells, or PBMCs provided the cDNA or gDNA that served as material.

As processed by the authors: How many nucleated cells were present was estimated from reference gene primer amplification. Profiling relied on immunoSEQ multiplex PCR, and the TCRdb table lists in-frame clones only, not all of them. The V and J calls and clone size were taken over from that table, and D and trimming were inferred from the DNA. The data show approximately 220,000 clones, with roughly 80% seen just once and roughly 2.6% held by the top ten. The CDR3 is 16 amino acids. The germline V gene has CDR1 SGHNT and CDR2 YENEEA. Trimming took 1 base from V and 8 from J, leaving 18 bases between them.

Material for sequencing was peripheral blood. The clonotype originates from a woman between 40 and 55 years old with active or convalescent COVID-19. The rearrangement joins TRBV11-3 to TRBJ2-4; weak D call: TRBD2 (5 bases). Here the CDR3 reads CASSLGGTGLVDIQYF. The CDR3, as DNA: TGTGCCAGCAGCTTAGGAGGCACGGGGTTGGTGGACATTCAGTACTTC.